Below, one T cell receptor beta chain is given with its context. V was shortened by 4 bases and J by 2 bases, with 14 bases between the two germline ends. CDR1 KGHDR and CDR2 SFDVKD come from the germline V gene. The CDR3 runs to 16 residues. This sample is part of a study of blood T cell repertoires in COVID-19. For the study at large: The samples span acute and convalescent COVID-19 from the United States, Italy and Spain. PBMCs, B-cell-depleted T cells, or T cells provided the cDNA or gDNA that made up the material.

Recruitment covered 25 or so US areas and drew participants whose ages spanned roughly 18 to 89 years. Sequenced by immunoSEQ multiplex PCR; TCRdb stores in-frame clones only, minus some. The sample has hundreds of thousands of clones, around 82% seen once. The chain carries TRBV24-1 and TRBJ1-5; D is uncertain. Sequencing was carried out using PBMCs or T cells enriched from blood (not recorded which). The sequence came from a woman in her forties or fifties who had been exposed to COVID-19. The CDR3 DNA reads as TGTGCCACCAGTGACCTGGACTCCTTAGGCAATCAGCCCCAGCATTTT. Translated, it gives CATSDLDSLGNQPQHF.